This section outlines one T cell receptor beta chain sequence together with its context. It has no known antigen specificity. One base away there is no much larger clone; base qualities are not given. TCRbeta CDR3 regions were amplified from genomic DNA using the immunoSEQ Assay, a bias-controlled multiplex PCR. In the original analysis: Within the assay, amplification of reference gene primers was used to estimate how many nucleated cells each sample contained. To quantify the absolute abundance of each unique TCRbeta CDR3 rearrangement, sequence reads were collapsed and filtered. Productive Simpson clonality was computed per sample as the square root of Simpson's diversity index over productive rearrangements. The table comes from immuneACCESS by way of TCRdb, which keeps in-frame sequences with V and J called. Part of the clones is missing from these tables; in studies checked, under half for an unresolved V gene and the rest for unknown reasons. Clone size and V and J calls were adopted from that table, with D and trimming inferred from the DNA. Here the sample has roughly 230,000 clones; more than 65% occur a single time. The top ten clonotypes cover approximately 3.6% of the sample.

Participants in the prospective study were aged roughly 18 to 100 years, lived in about two dozen United States geographic areas, and enrolled through a virtual design. In the prospective study, participants were assigned to cohorts based on the clinical history participants reported in a screening survey and a study questionnaire. ImmuneRACE Cohort 3 recovered participants were defined by two consecutive negative NP/OP PCR tests, healthcare professional clearance, or symptom resolution. In the prospective study, whole blood, serum and a nasopharyngeal or oropharyngeal swab were collected from each participant by mobile phlebotomists. Additional blood draws and questionnaires over an approximately two-month period could optionally be provided by prospective study participants. Blood samples from the prospective study were shipped frozen or at room temperature prior to DNA extraction. The data originate from a study of blood T cell repertoires in COVID-19 (dated by TCRdb to the early 2020s). A note on the overall study: Samples covering the acute and convalescent phases of COVID-19 were provided by collaborators in the United States, Italy and Spain. The prospective study material was composed of cDNA or gDNA derived from T cells, B-cell-depleted T cells, or PBMCs. The samples were drawn from two sources: the first 160 participants of the ongoing ImmuneRACE study, and 1,200 or so subjects contributed by 6 global collaborators. Deeply sampled blood TCRbeta repertoires from subjects exposed to, actively infected with, or recovered from COVID-19 were included in the dataset. The repertoires were made available in a free public database intended to serve as a resource for research on the immune response to SARS-CoV-2. Sample metadata almost always included a de-identified subject ID, COVID-19 status, age in years and sex. Where available, HLA class I and class II types were taken from metadata supplied by the sample provider and were not determined by assay-based typing. The paper as a whole reports these results and caveats: Clinical and demographic metadata were provided uncurated, with the amount varying by source and participant.

The source is a man aged 45-65 years who had recovered from COVID-19. Sequenced: PBMCs or T cells enriched from blood (not recorded which).

The CDR3 region: CASSLISRETQYF. Read as DNA, the sequence is TGTGCCAGCAGCTTAATAAGCCGGGAGACCCAGTACTTC. Rearrangement joined TRBV7-3 to TRBJ2-5, with the D gene not clear enough to name. Deletion took 1 base off V and 5 bases off J, with a span of 8 bases between the germline ends. Spanning cysteine to phenylalanine, the CDR3 consists of 13 amino acids. The CDR3 DNA has 39 bases and is translated from base 1. Looking up the germline V gene yields CDR1 SGHTA and CDR2 FQGTGA.